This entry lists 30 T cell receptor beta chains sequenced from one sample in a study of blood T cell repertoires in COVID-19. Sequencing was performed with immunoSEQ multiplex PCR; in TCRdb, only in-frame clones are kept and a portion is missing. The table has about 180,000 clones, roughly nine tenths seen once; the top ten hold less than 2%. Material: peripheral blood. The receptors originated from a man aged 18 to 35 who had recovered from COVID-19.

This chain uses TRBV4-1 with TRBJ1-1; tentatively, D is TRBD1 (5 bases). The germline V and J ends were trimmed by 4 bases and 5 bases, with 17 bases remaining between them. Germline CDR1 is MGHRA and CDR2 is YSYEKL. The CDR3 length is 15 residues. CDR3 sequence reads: CASSPIVGGETEAFF. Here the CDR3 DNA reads TGCGCCAGCAGCCCGATCGTGGGGGGAGAGACTGAAGCTTTCTTT.

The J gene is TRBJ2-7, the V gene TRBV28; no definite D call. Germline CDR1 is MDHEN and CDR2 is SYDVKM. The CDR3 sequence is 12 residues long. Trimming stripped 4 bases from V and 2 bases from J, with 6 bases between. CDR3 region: CASSSTAYEQYF. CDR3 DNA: TGTGCCAGCAGTTCAACAGCCTACGAGCAGTACTTC.

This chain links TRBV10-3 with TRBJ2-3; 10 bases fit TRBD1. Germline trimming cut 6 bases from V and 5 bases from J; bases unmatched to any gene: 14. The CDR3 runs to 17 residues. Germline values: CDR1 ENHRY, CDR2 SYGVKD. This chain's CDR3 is CAISRGQGVKRIDTQYF. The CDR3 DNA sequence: TGTGCCATCAGCCGCGGACAGGGGGTAAAGCGGATAGATACGCAGTATTTT.

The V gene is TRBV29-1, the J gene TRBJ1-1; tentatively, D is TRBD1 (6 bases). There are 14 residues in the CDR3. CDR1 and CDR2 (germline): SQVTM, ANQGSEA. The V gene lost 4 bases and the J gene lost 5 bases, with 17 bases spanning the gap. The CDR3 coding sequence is TGCAGCGTTGGGGAAAACTTCAGGGGTACTGAAGCTTTCTTT. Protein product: CSVGENFRGTEAFF.

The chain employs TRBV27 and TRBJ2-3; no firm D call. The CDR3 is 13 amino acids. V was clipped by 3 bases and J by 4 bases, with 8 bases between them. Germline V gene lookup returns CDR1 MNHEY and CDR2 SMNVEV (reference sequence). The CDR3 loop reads CASSLARSDTQYF. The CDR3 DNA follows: TGTGCCAGCAGTTTGGCGAGGTCAGATACGCAGTATTTT.

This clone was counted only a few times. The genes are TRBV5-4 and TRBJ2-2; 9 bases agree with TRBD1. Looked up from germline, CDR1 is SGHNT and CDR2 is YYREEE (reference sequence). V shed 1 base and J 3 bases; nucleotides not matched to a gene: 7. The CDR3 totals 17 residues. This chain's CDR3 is CASSLPAQGADTGELFF. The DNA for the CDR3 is TGTGCCAGCAGCTTGCCGGCACAGGGGGCCGACACCGGGGAGCTGTTTTTT.

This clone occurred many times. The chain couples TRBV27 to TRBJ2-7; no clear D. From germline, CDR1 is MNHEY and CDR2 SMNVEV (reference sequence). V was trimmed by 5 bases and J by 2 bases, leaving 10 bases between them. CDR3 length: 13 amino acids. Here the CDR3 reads CASSPQRAYEQYF. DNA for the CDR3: TGTGCCAGCAGTCCTCAGCGAGCCTACGAGCAGTACTTC.

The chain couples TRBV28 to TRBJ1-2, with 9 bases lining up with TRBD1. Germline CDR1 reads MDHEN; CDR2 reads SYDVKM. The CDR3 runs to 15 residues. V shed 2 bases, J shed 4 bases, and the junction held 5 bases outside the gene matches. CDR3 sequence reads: CASSLEQGATYGYTF. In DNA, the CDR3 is TGTGCCAGCAGTTTAGAACAGGGGGCTACCTATGGCTACACCTTC.

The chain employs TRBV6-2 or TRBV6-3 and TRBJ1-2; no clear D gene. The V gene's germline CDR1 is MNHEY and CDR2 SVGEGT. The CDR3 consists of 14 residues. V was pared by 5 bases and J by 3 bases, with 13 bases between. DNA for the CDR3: TGTGCCAGCAGTCGCCGGGAGGTCCACTATGGCTACACCTTC. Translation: CASSRREVHYGYTF.

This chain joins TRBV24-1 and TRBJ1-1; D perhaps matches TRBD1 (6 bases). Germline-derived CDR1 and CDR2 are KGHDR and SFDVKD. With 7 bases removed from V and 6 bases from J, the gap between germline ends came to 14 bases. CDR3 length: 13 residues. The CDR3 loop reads CATRKDSSAEAFF. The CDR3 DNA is TGTGCCACCAGAAAGGACAGCTCGGCTGAAGCTTTCTTT.

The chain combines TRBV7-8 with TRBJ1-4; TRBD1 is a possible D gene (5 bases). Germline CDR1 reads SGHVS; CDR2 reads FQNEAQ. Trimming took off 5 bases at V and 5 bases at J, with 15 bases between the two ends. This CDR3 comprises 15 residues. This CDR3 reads CASSRTAGINEKLFF. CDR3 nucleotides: TGTGCCAGCAGCAGAACTGCAGGGATAAATGAAAAACTGTTTTTT.

CDR3 sequence (DNA): TGTGCCAGCAGCTCGGGAGGACTAGTAATCACCGGGGAGCTGTTTTTT. This codes for CASSSGGLVITGELFF. The chain couples TRBV7-9 to TRBJ2-2, with 7 bases lining up with TRBD2. With V trimmed by 4 bases and J by 4 bases, 9 bases remained unmatched. In germline, CDR1 is SEHNR, CDR2 FQNEAQ (reference sequence). The CDR3 runs to 16 residues.

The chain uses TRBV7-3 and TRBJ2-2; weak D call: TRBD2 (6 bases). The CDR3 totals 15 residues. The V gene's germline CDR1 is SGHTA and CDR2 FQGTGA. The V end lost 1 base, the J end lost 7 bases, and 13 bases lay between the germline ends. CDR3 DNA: TGTGCCAGCAGCTTAATGGGACGGGAGAACGGGGAGCTGTTTTTT. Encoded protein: CASSLMGRENGELFF.

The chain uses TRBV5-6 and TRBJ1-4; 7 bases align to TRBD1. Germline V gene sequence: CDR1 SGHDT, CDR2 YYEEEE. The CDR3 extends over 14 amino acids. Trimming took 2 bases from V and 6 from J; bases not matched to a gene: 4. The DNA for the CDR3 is TGTGCCAGCAGCTTACAGGGGAAGGATGAAAAACTGTTTTTT. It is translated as CASSLQGKDEKLFF.

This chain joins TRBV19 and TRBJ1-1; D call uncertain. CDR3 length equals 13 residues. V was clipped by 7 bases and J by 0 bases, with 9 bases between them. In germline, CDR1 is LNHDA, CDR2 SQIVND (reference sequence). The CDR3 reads CASTTLLNTEAFF. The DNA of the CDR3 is TGTGCCAGTACGACTCTCCTGAACACTGAAGCTTTCTTT. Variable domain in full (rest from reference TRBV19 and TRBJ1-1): DGGITQSPKYLFRKEGQNVTLSCEQNLNHDAMYWYRQDPGQGLRLIYYSQIVNDFQKGDIAEGYSVSREKKESFPLTVTSAQKNPTAFYLCASTTLLNTEAFFGQGTRLTVV.

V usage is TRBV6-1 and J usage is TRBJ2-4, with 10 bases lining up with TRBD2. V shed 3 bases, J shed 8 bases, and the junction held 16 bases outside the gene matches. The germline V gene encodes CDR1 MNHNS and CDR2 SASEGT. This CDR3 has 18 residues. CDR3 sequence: CASSEERSSLAGAYIQYF. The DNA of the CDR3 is TGTGCCAGCAGTGAGGAGAGGAGTTCCCTAGCGGGAGCTTACATTCAGTACTTC.

The CDR3 bases are TGTGCCAGCAGCCCCAGGACTGACGATAGCAATCAGCCCCAGCATTTT. This encodes CASSPRTDDSNQPQHF. The chain carries TRBV7-8 and TRBJ1-5; D not certain. Germline V gives CDR1 SGHVS, CDR2 FQNEAQ. The CDR3 runs to 16 residues. Trimming removed 5 bases at V and 0 bases at J, with 14 bases between.

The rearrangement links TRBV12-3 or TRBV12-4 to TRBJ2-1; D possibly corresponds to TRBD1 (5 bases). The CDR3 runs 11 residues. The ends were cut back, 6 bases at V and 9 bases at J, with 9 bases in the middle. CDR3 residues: CASRFQGEQFF. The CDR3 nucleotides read TGTGCCAGCAGATTCCAGGGTGAGCAGTTCTTC.

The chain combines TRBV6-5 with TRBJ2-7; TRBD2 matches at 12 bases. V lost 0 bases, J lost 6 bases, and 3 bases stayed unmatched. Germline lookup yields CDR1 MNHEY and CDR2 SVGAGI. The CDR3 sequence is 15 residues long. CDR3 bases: TGTGCCAGCAGTTACTCGACTAGCGGGAGCGTCGAGCAGTACTTC. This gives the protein CASSYSTSGSVEQYF.

This CDR3 reads CASQVADAGEQFF. The CDR3 DNA follows: TGTGCCTCCCAGGTGGCCGATGCAGGTGAGCAGTTCTTC. V and J are TRBV24-1 and TRBJ2-1; D unresolved. The CDR3 is made up of 13 amino acids. Trimming pared 12 bases from V and 9 bases from J, leaving 20 bases between. Germline V gene data show CDR1 as KGHDR and CDR2 as SFDVKD.

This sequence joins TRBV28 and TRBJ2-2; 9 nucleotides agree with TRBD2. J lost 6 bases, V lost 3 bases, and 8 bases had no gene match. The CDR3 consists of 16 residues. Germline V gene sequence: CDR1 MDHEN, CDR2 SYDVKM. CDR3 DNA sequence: TGTGCCAGCAGTTTTGGCGGGAGGGCCGTAGCCGGGGAGCTGTTTTTT. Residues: CASSFGGRAVAGELFF.

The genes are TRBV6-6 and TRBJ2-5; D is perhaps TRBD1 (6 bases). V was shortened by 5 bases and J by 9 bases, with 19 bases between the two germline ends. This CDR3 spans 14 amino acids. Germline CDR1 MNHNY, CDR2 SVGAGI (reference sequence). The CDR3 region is CASSTTGPLNAQYF. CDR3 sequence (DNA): TGTGCCAGCAGTACGACAGGACCCCTTAATGCCCAGTACTTC.

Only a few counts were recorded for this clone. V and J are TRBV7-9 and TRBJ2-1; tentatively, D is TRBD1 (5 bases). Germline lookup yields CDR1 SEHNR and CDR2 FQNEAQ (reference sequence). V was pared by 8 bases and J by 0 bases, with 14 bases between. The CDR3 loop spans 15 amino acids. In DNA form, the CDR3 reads TGTGCCAGCGGCTGGGGCAGAGACTCCTACAATGAGCAGTTCTTC. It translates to CASGWGRDSYNEQFF.

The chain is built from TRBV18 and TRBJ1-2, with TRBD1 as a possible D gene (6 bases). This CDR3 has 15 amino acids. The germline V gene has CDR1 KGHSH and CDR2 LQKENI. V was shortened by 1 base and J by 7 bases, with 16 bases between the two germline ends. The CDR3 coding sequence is TGTGCCAGCTCACCACGAACAGGGAGCGTCCTTGGCTACACCTTC. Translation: CASSPRTGSVLGYTF.

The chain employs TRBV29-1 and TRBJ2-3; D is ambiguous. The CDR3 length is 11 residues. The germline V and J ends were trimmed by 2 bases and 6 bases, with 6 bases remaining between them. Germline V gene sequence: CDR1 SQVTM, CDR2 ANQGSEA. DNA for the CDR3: TGCAGCGTTGAATTTGCGGATACGCAGTATTTT. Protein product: CSVEFADTQYF.

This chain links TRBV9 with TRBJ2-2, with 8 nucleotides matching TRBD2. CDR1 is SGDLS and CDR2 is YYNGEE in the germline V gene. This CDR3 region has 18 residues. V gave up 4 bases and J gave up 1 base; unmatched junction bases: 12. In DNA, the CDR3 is TGTGCCAGCAGCCCCCAATCCTCCGGGACTAGGAACACCGGGGAGCTGTTTTTT. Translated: CASSPQSSGTRNTGELFF.

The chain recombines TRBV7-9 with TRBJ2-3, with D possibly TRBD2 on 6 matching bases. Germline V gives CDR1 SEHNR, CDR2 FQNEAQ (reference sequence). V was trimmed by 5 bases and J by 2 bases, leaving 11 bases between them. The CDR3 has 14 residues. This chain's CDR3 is CASSQSGDTDTQYF. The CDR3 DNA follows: TGTGCCAGCAGCCAATCGGGGGACACAGATACGCAGTATTTT.

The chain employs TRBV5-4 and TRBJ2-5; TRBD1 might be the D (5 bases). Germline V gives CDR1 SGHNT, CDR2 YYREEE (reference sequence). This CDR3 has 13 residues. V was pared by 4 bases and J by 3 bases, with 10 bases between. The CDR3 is CASSKGAEETQYF. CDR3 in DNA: TGTGCCAGCAGCAAAGGGGCGGAAGAGACCCAGTACTTC.

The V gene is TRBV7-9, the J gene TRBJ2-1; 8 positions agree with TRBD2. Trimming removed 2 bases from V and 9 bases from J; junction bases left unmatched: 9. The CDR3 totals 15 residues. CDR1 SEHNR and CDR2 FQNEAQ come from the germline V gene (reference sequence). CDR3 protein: CASSLPGGPSAEQFF. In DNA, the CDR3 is TGTGCCAGCAGCTTACCGGGAGGGCCTAGTGCTGAGCAGTTCTTC.

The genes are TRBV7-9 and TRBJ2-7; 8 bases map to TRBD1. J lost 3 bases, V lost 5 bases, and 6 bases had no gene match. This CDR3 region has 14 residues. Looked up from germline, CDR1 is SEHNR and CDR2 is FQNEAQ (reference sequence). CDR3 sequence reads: CASSPTTGVYEQYF. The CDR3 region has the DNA TGTGCCAGCAGCCCGACGACAGGGGTCTACGAGCAGTACTTC.